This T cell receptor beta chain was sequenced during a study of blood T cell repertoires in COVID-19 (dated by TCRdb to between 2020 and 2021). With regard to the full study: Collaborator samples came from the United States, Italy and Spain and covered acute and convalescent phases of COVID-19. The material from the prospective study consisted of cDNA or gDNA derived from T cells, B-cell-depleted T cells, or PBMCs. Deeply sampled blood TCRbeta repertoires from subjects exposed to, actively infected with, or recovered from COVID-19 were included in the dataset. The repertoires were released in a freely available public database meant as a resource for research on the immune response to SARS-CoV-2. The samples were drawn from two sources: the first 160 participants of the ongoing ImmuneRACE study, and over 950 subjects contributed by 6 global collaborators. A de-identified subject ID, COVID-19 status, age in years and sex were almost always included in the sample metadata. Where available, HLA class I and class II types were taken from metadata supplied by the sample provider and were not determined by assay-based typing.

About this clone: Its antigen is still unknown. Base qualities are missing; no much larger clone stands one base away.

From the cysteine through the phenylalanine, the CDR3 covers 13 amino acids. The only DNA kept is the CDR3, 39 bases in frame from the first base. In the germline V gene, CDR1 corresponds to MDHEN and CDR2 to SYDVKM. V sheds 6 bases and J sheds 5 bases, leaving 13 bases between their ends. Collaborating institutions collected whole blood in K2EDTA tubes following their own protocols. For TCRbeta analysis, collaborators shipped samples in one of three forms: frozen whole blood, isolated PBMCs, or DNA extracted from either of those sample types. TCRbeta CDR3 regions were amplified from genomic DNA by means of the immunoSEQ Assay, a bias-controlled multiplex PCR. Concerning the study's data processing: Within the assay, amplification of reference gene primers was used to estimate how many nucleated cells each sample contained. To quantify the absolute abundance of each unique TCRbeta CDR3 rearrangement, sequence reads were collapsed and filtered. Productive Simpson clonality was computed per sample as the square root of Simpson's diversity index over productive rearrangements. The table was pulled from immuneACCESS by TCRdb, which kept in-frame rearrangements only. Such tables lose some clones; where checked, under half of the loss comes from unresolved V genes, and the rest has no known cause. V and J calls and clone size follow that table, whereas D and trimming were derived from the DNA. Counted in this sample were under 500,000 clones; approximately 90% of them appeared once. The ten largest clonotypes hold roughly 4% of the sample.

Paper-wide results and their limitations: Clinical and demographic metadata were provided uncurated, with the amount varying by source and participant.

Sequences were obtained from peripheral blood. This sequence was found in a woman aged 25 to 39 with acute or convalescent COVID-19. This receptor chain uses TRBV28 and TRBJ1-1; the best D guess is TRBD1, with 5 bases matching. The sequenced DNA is TGTGCCAGCAGACACCAGACAGTAACTGAAGCTTTCTTT. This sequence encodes CASRHQTVTEAFF. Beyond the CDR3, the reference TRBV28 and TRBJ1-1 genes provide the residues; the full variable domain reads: DVKVTQSSRYLVKRTGEKVFLECVQDMDHENMFWYRQDPGLGLRLIYFSYDVKMKEKGDIPEGYSVSREKKERFSLILESASTNQTSMYLCASRHQTVTEAFFGQGTRLTVV.